This T cell receptor (beta chain) was identified in a study of identifying expanded T cells in peripheral blood. General study results and limits: Technical replicates showed roughly 1.2 changed clones; two weeks about 16; four weeks 19.

Note on this clone: What it binds is not known.

The germline gives CDR1 MNHNS, CDR2 SASEGT. The CDR3 covers 18 residues. The V gene lost 4 bases and the J gene lost 0 bases, with 18 bases spanning the gap. TCRdb's table, derived via immunoSEQ multiplex PCR, lists solely in-frame clones and lacks some. The sample comprises about 53,000 clones, under 85% of which are singletons, and approximately 15% rests with the top ten. This TCR came from a person between 18 and 75 years old in good health. The specimen sequenced was blood. The genes are TRBV6-1 and TRBJ2-2; D remains unclear. DNA for the CDR3: TGTGCCAGCAGTGTCGTTCCTGTTAGGAGCGCGAACACCGGGGAGCTGTTTTTT. Translated: CASSVVPVRSANTGELFF.